This T cell receptor beta chain is drawn from a study of shared clonotypes between healthy human individuals. In the original processing: ImmunoSEQ supplied junction-only sequences lacking quality scores, so filtering was different. TCRdb keeps only in-frame clones here, not all; method: immunoSEQ multiplex PCR. For V, J and clone size, that table is used; D and trimming come from the DNA. The sample includes some 2,100,000 clones, 93% seen only once; the top ten take around 1.7%. General observations from the study: Investigators collected only blood, and repertoires in tissues likely differ.

CD45RO-negative CD8 cells positively selected for CCR7 made up the naive population, which excluded terminally differentiated effector memory CD45RA+ cells. Comments on this clone: Its antigen is not known. Other DNA sequences in this sample translate to the same CDR3.

Germline CDR1 and CDR2: MNHEY and SMNVEV (reference sequence). The V end lost 6 bases, the J end lost 0 bases, and 12 bases lay between the germline ends. The CDR3 has 14 amino acids. The TCR was taken from a young man in good health. Some clones in this sample may be carry-over from other donors' samples. The genes are TRBV27 and TRBJ2-7; D uncertain. The sample taken for sequencing was naive CD8+ T cells from PBMCs. The CDR3 spells CASRVRASSYEQYF. Written as DNA, the CDR3 is TGTGCCAGCAGGGTCCGGGCTTCCTCCTACGAGCAGTACTTC.